The rows below give T cell receptor beta chains drawn from one sample of a study of CD8 T cells in Susac syndrome. TCRdb independently ran MiXCR on the immunoSEQ multiplex PCR reads; one entry per CDR3 protein. Here the sample spans over 350,000 distinct CDR3 sequences, more than 70% being singletons. The sample was CD8+ T cells from PBMCs. Every receptor here comes from a human donor with multiple sclerosis. Both conserved end residues are part of each CDR3. A D gene is named only where the DNA matches it firmly. The size field is filled for only some rows; it gives once, few, many or a size class.

d_gene: TRBD2
v_gene: TRBV11-3
len: 16
abundance: few
j_gene: TRBJ2-2
CDR3aa: CASSSSASGKTGELFF
CDR3nt: TGTGCCAGCAGCTCGTCGGCTAGCGGGAAAACCGGGGAGCTGTTTTTT

d_gene: -
v_gene: TRBV9
len: 15
abundance: -
j_gene: TRBJ2-5
CDR3aa: CASSDHERPQETQYF
CDR3nt: TGTGCCAGCAGCGACCACGAGCGGCCTCAAGAGACCCAGTACTTC

d_gene: -
v_gene: TRBV29-1
len: 10
abundance: -
j_gene: TRBJ2-5
CDR3aa: CSGVDGTQYF
CDR3nt: TGCAGCGGGGTAGACGGAACCCAGTACTTC

d_gene: -
v_gene: TRBV14
len: 14
abundance: -
j_gene: TRBJ1-1
CDR3aa: CASSQVGGRTEAFF
CDR3nt: TGTGCCAGCAGCCAAGTCGGGGGACGGACTGAAGCTTTCTTT

d_gene: -
v_gene: TRBV19
len: 14
abundance: -
j_gene: TRBJ1-4
CDR3aa: CASTLRNTGEKLFF
CDR3nt: TGTGCCAGTACCCTTCGGAACACTGGTGAAAAACTGTTTTTT

d_gene: -
v_gene: TRBV11-2
len: 17
abundance: -
j_gene: TRBJ2-5
CDR3aa: CASSLVSGTGPLETQYF
CDR3nt: TGTGCCAGCAGCTTAGTGAGTGGGACTGGGCCTTTGGAGACCCAGTACTTC

d_gene: -
v_gene: TRBV6-2/TRBV6-3
len: 12
abundance: few
j_gene: TRBJ2-7
CDR3aa: CASRQGPYEQYF
CDR3nt: TGTGCCAGCAGGCAGGGTCCCTACGAGCAGTACTTC

d_gene: -
v_gene: TRBV11-2
len: 14
abundance: -
j_gene: TRBJ2-7
CDR3aa: CASSFSQGLYEQYF
CDR3nt: TGTGCCAGCAGCTTCTCTCAGGGGCTCTACGAGCAGTACTTC

d_gene: -
v_gene: TRBV4-1
len: 13
abundance: -
j_gene: TRBJ1-5
CDR3aa: CASSHPPQIPQHF
CDR3nt: TGCGCCAGCAGCCATCCTCCCCAAATCCCCCAGCATTTT

d_gene: -
v_gene: TRBV27
len: 15
abundance: -
j_gene: TRBJ2-7
CDR3aa: CASSYSGSGSYEQYF
CDR3nt: TGTGCCAGCAGTTACTCCGGGTCAGGGTCTTACGAGCAGTACTTC

d_gene: TRBD2
v_gene: TRBV29-1
len: 13
abundance: -
j_gene: TRBJ2-3
CDR3aa: CSVASGSWDTQYF
CDR3nt: TGCAGCGTTGCTAGCGGCAGTTGGGATACGCAGTATTTT

d_gene: TRBD1
v_gene: TRBV7-9
len: 14
abundance: -
j_gene: TRBJ1-2
CDR3aa: CASSLTGGYYGYTF
CDR3nt: TGTGCCAGCAGCTTAACAGGGGGCTACTATGGCTACACCTTC

d_gene: -
v_gene: TRBV9
len: 12
abundance: -
j_gene: TRBJ1-2
CDR3aa: CASKGTANGYTF
CDR3nt: TGTGCCAGCAAAGGGACGGCTAATGGCTACACCTTC

d_gene: TRBD1
v_gene: TRBV7-8
len: 14
abundance: few
j_gene: TRBJ2-7
CDR3aa: CASSRGTGAYEQYF
CDR3nt: TGTGCCAGCAGCCGAGGGACAGGGGCCTACGAGCAGTACTTC

d_gene: -
v_gene: TRBV5-1
len: 15
abundance: -
j_gene: TRBJ2-7
CDR3aa: CASSLVPGPSYEQYF
CDR3nt: TGCGCCAGCAGCTTGGTTCCGGGACCTTCCTACGAGCAGTACTTC

d_gene: TRBD2
v_gene: TRBV14
len: 17
abundance: -
j_gene: TRBJ2-1
CDR3aa: CASSQEGTSESYNEQFF
CDR3nt: TGTGCCAGCAGCCAAGAGGGGACTAGCGAGTCTTACAATGAGCAGTTCTTC

d_gene: -
v_gene: TRBV7-9
len: 13
abundance: -
j_gene: TRBJ1-2
CDR3aa: CASSLLQGDGYTF
CDR3nt: TGTGCCAGCAGCTTATTACAGGGTGACGGCTACACCTTC

d_gene: -
v_gene: TRBV12-3/TRBV12-4
len: 12
abundance: -
j_gene: TRBJ2-3
CDR3aa: CASSRWSDTQYF
CDR3nt: TGTGCCAGCAGCCGGTGGTCAGATACGCAGTATTTT

d_gene: TRBD1
v_gene: TRBV28
len: 15
abundance: -
j_gene: TRBJ1-1
CDR3aa: CASSPPTGVLSEAFF
CDR3nt: TGTGCCAGCAGTCCCCCGACAGGGGTACTGAGTGAAGCTTTCTTT

d_gene: -
v_gene: TRBV27
len: 13
abundance: -
j_gene: TRBJ1-1
CDR3aa: CASSLDQGTEAFF
CDR3nt: TGTGCCAGCAGTTTAGACCAGGGAACTGAAGCTTTCTTT

d_gene: -
v_gene: TRBV2
len: 15
abundance: -
j_gene: TRBJ1-4
CDR3aa: CASRGTEESDEKLFF
CDR3nt: TGTGCCAGCCGAGGGACGGAGGAGTCAGATGAAAAACTGTTTTTT

d_gene: -
v_gene: TRBV6-5
len: 15
abundance: -
j_gene: TRBJ2-5
CDR3aa: CASSYSGPRQETQYF
CDR3nt: TGTGCCAGCAGTTACTCAGGGCCGAGACAGGAGACCCAGTACTTC

d_gene: -
v_gene: TRBV28
len: 15
abundance: -
j_gene: TRBJ1-5
CDR3aa: CASSFLVPSNQPQHF
CDR3nt: TGTGCCAGCAGTTTCCTTGTCCCTTCGAATCAGCCCCAGCATTTT

d_gene: TRBD1
v_gene: TRBV5-1
len: 15
abundance: once
j_gene: TRBJ2-3
CDR3aa: CASRTGAGGQDTQYF
CDR3nt: TGCGCCAGCAGGACCGGGGCAGGGGGCCAAGATACGCAGTATTTT

d_gene: TRBD2
v_gene: TRBV29-1
len: 13
abundance: -
j_gene: TRBJ2-1
CDR3aa: CSAKGASGSQQFF
CDR3nt: TGCAGCGCCAAAGGGGCTAGCGGGAGTCAGCAGTTCTTC

d_gene: -
v_gene: TRBV27
len: 14
abundance: -
j_gene: TRBJ2-2
CDR3aa: CASSWGAGAGELFF
CDR3nt: TGTGCCAGCAGTTGGGGGGCGGGAGCCGGGGAGCTGTTTTTT

d_gene: -
v_gene: TRBV12-5
len: 12
abundance: -
j_gene: TRBJ2-6
CDR3aa: CASVFDPSVLTF
CDR3nt: TGTGCTAGTGTTTTCGACCCTAGCGTCCTGACTTTC

d_gene: TRBD2
v_gene: TRBV4-2
len: 19
abundance: -
j_gene: TRBJ2-3
CDR3aa: CASSLLGLAGDEGTDTQYF
CDR3nt: TGTGCCAGCAGCCTCCTTGGACTAGCGGGAGATGAGGGCACAGATACGCAGTATTTT

d_gene: TRBD2
v_gene: TRBV30
len: 16
abundance: -
j_gene: TRBJ2-7
CDR3aa: CAWSVLVAGMSYEQYF
CDR3nt: TGTGCCTGGAGTGTATTAGTAGCGGGGATGTCCTACGAGCAGTACTTC

d_gene: TRBD1
v_gene: TRBV24-1
len: 15
abundance: -
j_gene: TRBJ2-2
CDR3aa: CATSDSGTGAGELFF
CDR3nt: TGTGCCACCAGTGATTCCGGGACAGGGGCCGGGGAGCTGTTTTTT

d_gene: TRBD1
v_gene: TRBV12-3/TRBV12-4
len: 16
abundance: -
j_gene: TRBJ2-7
CDR3aa: CASSRPGQGVDYEQYF
CDR3nt: TGTGCCAGCAGCCGACCGGGACAGGGAGTTGACTACGAGCAGTACTTC

d_gene: -
v_gene: TRBV11-2
len: 17
abundance: -
j_gene: TRBJ1-2
CDR3aa: CASSRNRDGPAVYGYTF
CDR3nt: TGTGCCAGCAGCCGTAACCGGGATGGGCCAGCAGTATATGGCTACACCTTC

d_gene: -
v_gene: TRBV20-1
len: 14
abundance: -
j_gene: TRBJ2-2
CDR3aa: CSAEDREGTGELFF
CDR3nt: TGCAGTGCTGAGGACAGGGAGGGCACCGGGGAGCTGTTTTTT

d_gene: -
v_gene: TRBV5-1
len: 14
abundance: once
j_gene: TRBJ2-3
CDR3aa: CASSSRTTDDTQYF
CDR3nt: TGCGCCAGCAGCTCGCGGACTACAGATGATACGCAGTATTTT

d_gene: -
v_gene: TRBV30
len: 12
abundance: -
j_gene: TRBJ2-3
CDR3aa: CAWSDGTDTQYF
CDR3nt: TGTGCCTGGAGTGACGGCACAGATACGCAGTATTTT

d_gene: -
v_gene: TRBV7-9
len: 10
abundance: -
j_gene: TRBJ1-1
CDR3aa: CASSDRGAFF
CDR3nt: TGTGCCAGCAGCGACCGCGGAGCTTTCTTT

d_gene: TRBD2
v_gene: TRBV6-2/TRBV6-3
len: 15
abundance: -
j_gene: TRBJ2-7
CDR3aa: CASSYRASGAYEQYF
CDR3nt: TGTGCCAGCAGTTACAGGGCTAGCGGGGCCTACGAGCAGTACTTC

d_gene: -
v_gene: TRBV27
len: 14
abundance: -
j_gene: TRBJ2-7
CDR3aa: CASSPGPNSYEQYF
CDR3nt: TGTGCCAGCAGTCCTGGACCGAACTCCTACGAGCAGTACTTC

d_gene: -
v_gene: TRBV7-9
len: 13
abundance: -
j_gene: TRBJ1-1
CDR3aa: CASSYVESTEAFF
CDR3nt: TGTGCCAGCAGCTATGTAGAGAGCACTGAAGCTTTCTTT

d_gene: -
v_gene: TRBV6-5
len: 15
abundance: -
j_gene: TRBJ2-1
CDR3aa: CASSYGRGSYNEQFF
CDR3nt: TGTGCCAGCAGTTACGGTCGGGGGTCCTACAATGAGCAGTTCTTC

d_gene: -
v_gene: TRBV28
len: 16
abundance: -
j_gene: TRBJ2-3
CDR3aa: CASSLGSSLYTDTQYF
CDR3nt: TGTGCCAGCAGTTTAGGTTCGAGCCTTTACACAGATACGCAGTATTTT

d_gene: -
v_gene: TRBV30
len: 13
abundance: few
j_gene: TRBJ2-7
CDR3aa: CAWSVDYSYEQYF
CDR3nt: TGTGCCTGGAGTGTGGACTACTCCTACGAGCAGTACTTC

d_gene: -
v_gene: TRBV20-1
len: 12
abundance: few
j_gene: TRBJ1-1
CDR3aa: CSASIGTGEAFF
CDR3nt: TGCAGTGCTTCTATCGGTACAGGTGAAGCTTTCTTT

d_gene: TRBD1
v_gene: TRBV19
len: 13
abundance: once
j_gene: TRBJ1-1
CDR3aa: CASSIRGHPEAFF
CDR3nt: TGTGCCAGTAGTATTAGGGGGCATCCTGAAGCTTTCTTT

d_gene: -
v_gene: TRBV10-3
len: 17
abundance: few
j_gene: TRBJ1-2
CDR3aa: CAISESIYDNAQKGYTF
CDR3nt: TGTGCCATCAGTGAGTCGATATACGACAACGCGCAGAAGGGCTACACCTTC

d_gene: -
v_gene: TRBV11-2
len: 12
abundance: -
j_gene: TRBJ2-7
CDR3aa: CASSQGRNEQYF
CDR3nt: TGTGCCAGCAGCCAGGGGAGGAACGAGCAGTACTTC

d_gene: -
v_gene: TRBV29-1
len: 13
abundance: -
j_gene: TRBJ1-1
CDR3aa: CSVEGGALAEAFF
CDR3nt: TGCAGCGTTGAGGGGGGCGCATTAGCTGAAGCTTTCTTT

d_gene: TRBD1
v_gene: TRBV29-1
len: 15
abundance: -
j_gene: TRBJ2-7
CDR3aa: CSVGGQGADTYEQYF
CDR3nt: TGCAGCGTTGGGGGACAGGGGGCAGACACCTACGAGCAGTACTTC

d_gene: -
v_gene: TRBV4-1
len: 18
abundance: -
j_gene: TRBJ1-5
CDR3aa: CASSPYAYRVLSNQPQHF
CDR3nt: TGCGCCAGCAGCCCCTATGCCTACAGGGTCCTCAGCAATCAGCCCCAGCATTTT

d_gene: -
v_gene: TRBV27
len: 14
abundance: once
j_gene: TRBJ1-1
CDR3aa: CASGAGEMNTEAFF
CDR3nt: TGTGCCAGCGGGGCAGGGGAGATGAACACTGAAGCTTTCTTT

d_gene: -
v_gene: TRBV29-1
len: 11
abundance: -
j_gene: TRBJ1-1
CDR3aa: CSAEFGPEAFF
CDR3nt: TGCAGCGCTGAATTTGGGCCTGAAGCTTTCTTT

d_gene: TRBD1
v_gene: TRBV12-3/TRBV12-4
len: 16
abundance: -
j_gene: TRBJ1-2
CDR3aa: CASSFPARTGYEGYTF
CDR3nt: TGTGCCAGCAGTTTTCCCGCCCGGACAGGGTATGAGGGCTACACCTTC

d_gene: -
v_gene: TRBV12-3/TRBV12-4
len: 13
abundance: -
j_gene: TRBJ2-7
CDR3aa: CASSFGHHYEQYF
CDR3nt: TGTGCCAGCAGTTTTGGACACCACTACGAGCAGTACTTC

d_gene: -
v_gene: TRBV6-1
len: 13
abundance: -
j_gene: TRBJ1-1
CDR3aa: CAVPVRGFTEAFF
CDR3nt: TGTGCCGTCCCAGTCAGGGGTTTCACTGAAGCTTTCTTT

d_gene: -
v_gene: TRBV2
len: 12
abundance: -
j_gene: TRBJ2-7
CDR3aa: CASKPSAYEQYF
CDR3nt: TGTGCCAGCAAACCTAGCGCCTACGAGCAGTACTTC

d_gene: -
v_gene: TRBV9
len: 17
abundance: once
j_gene: TRBJ1-3
CDR3aa: CASSETGGPFSENTIYF
CDR3nt: TGTGCCAGCAGCGAGACGGGGGGACCGTTCTCTGAAAACACCATATATTTT

d_gene: -
v_gene: TRBV6-1
len: 17
abundance: -
j_gene: TRBJ2-1
CDR3aa: CASSLDPTGREAIEQFF
CDR3nt: TGTGCCAGCAGCCTTGACCCCACAGGGAGAGAGGCGATTGAGCAGTTCTTC

d_gene: -
v_gene: TRBV7-9
len: 14
abundance: -
j_gene: TRBJ1-1
CDR3aa: CASSSGTATLEAFF
CDR3nt: TGTGCCAGCAGCTCCGGGACTGCTACCCTTGAAGCTTTCTTT